The 14 T cell receptor beta chains in this list originate from one sample, sequenced in a study of blood T cell repertoires in COVID-19. Only in-frame clones appear in the TCRdb table, and some are missing; sequencing was by immunoSEQ multiplex PCR. The sample comprises roughly 100,000 clones, over 80% of which are singletons, and around 16% rests with the top ten. The specimen sequenced was peripheral blood. Source of these receptors: a man aged 45-65 years with acute or convalescent COVID-19.

This chain connects TRBV7-9 to TRBJ1-4; D unclear. This CDR3 contains 15 residues. V was trimmed by 1 base and J by 6 bases, leaving 12 bases between them. The germline V gene encodes CDR1 SEHNR and CDR2 FQNEAQ (reference sequence). Here the CDR3 reads CASSLDGRMDEKLFF. The DNA of the CDR3 is TGTGCCAGCAGCTTAGACGGGAGGATGGATGAAAAACTGTTTTTT.

The genes are TRBV7-9 and TRBJ2-4; TRBD1 aligns across 8 bases. With V trimmed by 5 bases and J by 5 bases, 5 bases remained unmatched. The germline V gene has CDR1 SEHNR and CDR2 FQNEAQ (reference sequence). CDR3 length: 14 residues. The CDR3 DNA reads as TGTGCCAGCAGCCAGGGACAGGTTCAAAACATTCAGTACTTC. Translating it yields CASSQGQVQNIQYF.

The V call is TRBV6-2 or TRBV6-3, the J call TRBJ2-2; 8 nucleotides match TRBD2. V dropped 2 bases and J dropped 6; count of bases not matched to a gene: 5. Germline V gene lookup returns CDR1 MNHEY and CDR2 SVGEGT. This CDR3 has 15 amino acids. For the CDR3, the DNA is TGTGCCAGCAGTTACGACGGGAGGGGCGCCGGGGAGCTGTTTTTT. Translation gives CASSYDGRGAGELFF.

On this clone itself: In the same sample, other DNA sequences code for this CDR3. This rearrangement joins TRBV5-1 to TRBJ1-2, with a tentative D call TRBD1 (6 bases). Germline assignment: CDR1 SGHRS and CDR2 YFSETQ. The CDR3 sequence is 14 residues long. V lost 4 bases and J 0 bases, leaving 10 bases between the germline ends. CDR3 coding DNA: TGCGCCAGCAGCCTCCGGGACACTAACTATGGCTACACCTTC. It is translated as CASSLRDTNYGYTF. Combining the CDR3 with reference TRBV5-1 and TRBJ1-2 gives the whole variable domain KAGVTQTPRYLIKTRGQQVTLSCSPISGHRSVSWYQQTPGQGLQFLFEYFSETQRNKGNFPGRFSGRQFSNSRSEMNVSTLELGDSALYLCASSLRDTNYGYTFGSGTRLTVV.

This clone has just one count. The chain is built from TRBV10-1 and TRBJ2-1; 11 nucleotides line up with TRBD1. Looked up from germline, CDR1 is WNHNN and CDR2 is SYGVQD (reference sequence). There are 13 residues in the CDR3. Trimming cost V 8 bases and J 6 bases; bases outside gene matches: 3. Here the CDR3 reads CASSGTGGNEQFF. In DNA, the CDR3 is TGCGCCAGCTCCGGGACAGGGGGCAATGAGCAGTTCTTC.

The chain uses TRBV5-6 and TRBJ1-1, with unresolved D. Germline V gives CDR1 SGHDT, CDR2 YYEEEE. Deletions cut 2 bases from V and 3 bases from J, with 14 bases between. This CDR3 has 15 residues. The CDR3 nucleotides are TGTGCCAGCAGCTTTGGGCCTTCAACTCACACTGAAGCTTTCTTT. This translates into CASSFGPSTHTEAFF. The full variable domain, its missing parts supplied by reference TRBV5-6 and TRBJ1-1, is DAGVTQSPTHLIKTRGQQVTLRCSPKSGHDTVSWYQQALGQGPQFIFQYYEEEERQRGNFPDRFSGHQFPNYSSELNVNALLLGDSALYLCASSFGPSTHTEAFFGQGTRLTVV.

The chain has TRBV25-1 and TRBJ2-1; TRBD2 matches at 12 bases. Germline V gene sequence: CDR1 MGHDK, CDR2 SYGVNS. This CDR3 is 14 amino acids long. The ends lost 6 bases at V and 11 bases at J; junction bases unmatched: 8. CDR3 sequence reads: CASSSGTSGLKQFF. DNA of the CDR3: TGTGCCAGCAGCTCCGGGACTAGCGGGTTGAAGCAGTTCTTC. The complete variable domain, with remaining parts taken from reference TRBV25-1 and TRBJ2-1, reads EADIYQTPRYLVIGTGKKITLECSQTMGHDKMYWYQQDPGMELHLIHYSYGVNSTEKGDLSSESTVSRIRTEHFPLTLESARPSHTSQYLCASSSGTSGLKQFFGPGTRLTVL.

The chain combines TRBV19 with TRBJ1-1; 12 bases line up with TRBD1. The V gene end was trimmed by 5 bases and the J gene end by 1 base; junction bases not matched to a gene: 11. This CDR3 is built from 18 residues. Germline V CDR1 and CDR2: LNHDA, SQIVND (reference sequence). The CDR3 nucleotides read TGTGCCAGTAGTGGCAGGGACAGGGGGCTGAGGGGGAACACTGAAGCTTTCTTT. This gives the protein CASSGRDRGLRGNTEAFF. The full variable domain, with the rest looked up from reference TRBV19 and TRBJ1-1, is DGGITQSPKYLFRKEGQNVTLSCEQNLNHDAMYWYRQDPGQGLRLIYYSQIVNDFQKGDIAEGYSVSREKKESFPLTVTSAQKNPTAFYLCASSGRDRGLRGNTEAFFGQGTRLTVV.

The chain links TRBV4-1 to TRBJ1-1; D is undetermined. The CDR3 has 12 amino acids. The ends were cut back, 3 bases at V and 2 bases at J, with 4 bases in the middle. The germline V gene encodes CDR1 MGHRA and CDR2 YSYEKL. CDR3 coding DNA: TGCGCCAGCAGCCACATCAACACTGAAGCTTTCTTT. Its translation is CASSHINTEAFF.

This rearrangement joins TRBV7-9 to TRBJ2-7, with 10 nucleotides matching TRBD1. CDR1 and CDR2 from the germline V gene are SEHNR and FQNEAQ (reference sequence). V lost 10 bases and J lost 3; bases outside the gene matches: 3. This CDR3 region has 12 residues. The CDR3 protein is CATGTGVYEQYF. The CDR3 DNA reads TGTGCCACCGGGACAGGGGTCTACGAGCAGTACTTC.

In DNA, the CDR3 is TGTGCCAGCAGCTACAGGGCAGGGGGCGCGGGCGGGGAGCTGTTTTTT. Translated, it gives CASSYRAGGAGGELFF. The V and J genes are TRBV6-6 and TRBJ2-2; 8 nucleotides align to TRBD1. Germline CDR1 and CDR2: MNHNY and SVGAGI (reference sequence). The CDR3 sequence is 16 residues long. V lost 6 bases to trimming and J lost 7 bases; unmatched junction nucleotides: 13.

V usage is TRBV6-6 and J usage is TRBJ2-7; 8 positions agree with TRBD2. V trimming: 6 bases; J trimming: 0 bases; junction bases outside the gene matches: 10. This CDR3 has 16 residues. From germline, CDR1 is MNHNY and CDR2 SVGAGI (reference sequence). In DNA form, the CDR3 reads TGTGCCAGCAGAGACGATGGGACTAGGGACTCCTACGAGCAGTACTTC. Translated, it gives CASRDDGTRDSYEQYF.

This sequence joins TRBV27 and TRBJ1-5; 9 bases match TRBD1. Germline V gene lookup returns CDR1 MNHEY and CDR2 SMNVEV (reference sequence). The CDR3 extends over 14 amino acids. The V and J ends lost 5 bases and 7 bases, in that order; junction bases with no gene match: 6. CDR3 coding DNA: TGTGCCAGCAGTCTGGGACAGGGCGGACAGCCCCAGCATTTT. Translated, it gives CASSLGQGGQPQHF.

The chain couples TRBV28 to TRBJ1-1; 7 bases map to TRBD1. The length of the CDR3 is 15 residues. The V gene end was trimmed by 7 bases and the J gene end by 4 bases; junction bases not matched to a gene: 12. Germline values: CDR1 MDHEN, CDR2 SYDVKM. CDR3 amino acids: CASTLLTPGGTEAFF. CDR3 nucleotide sequence: TGTGCCAGCACCCTTCTCACGCCAGGGGGCACTGAAGCTTTCTTT.